The T cell receptor beta chain under discussion was sequenced for a study of T cells expressing NK-cell markers. Generation of TCR beta cDNA was performed by 5'RACE template switching incorporating UMIs. After re-calling the 5' RACE reads, TCRdb lists one entry per CDR3 protein, DNA absent. The sample's table shows 500,000 to 700,000 distinct CDR3 sequences. CDR1 MNHEY and CDR2 SVGEGT come from the germline V gene. This CDR3 has 14 amino acids. The source is a young man in good health. The chain couples TRBV6-2 or TRBV6-3 to TRBJ2-5; there is no DNA to check the TCRdb D call of TRBD2. Material for sequencing was blood T cells: a sorted CD56 or NKG2C T cell subset, CD4+ or CD8+ T cells, or bulk PBMC T cells (not recorded which). CDR3 residues: CASSASGNQETQYF.